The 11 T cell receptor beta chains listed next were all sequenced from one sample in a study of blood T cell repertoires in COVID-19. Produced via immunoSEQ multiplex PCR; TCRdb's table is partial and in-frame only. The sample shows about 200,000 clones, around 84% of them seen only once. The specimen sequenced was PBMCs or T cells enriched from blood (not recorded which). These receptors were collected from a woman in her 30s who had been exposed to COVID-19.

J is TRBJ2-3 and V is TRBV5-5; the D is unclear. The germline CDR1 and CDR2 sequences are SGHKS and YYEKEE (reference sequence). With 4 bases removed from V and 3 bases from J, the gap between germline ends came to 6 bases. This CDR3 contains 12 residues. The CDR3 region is CASSLTTDTQYF. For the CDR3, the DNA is TGTGCCAGCAGCCTAACGACAGATACGCAGTATTTT.

CDR3 protein: CASGFFTSRLNEQFF. CDR3 in DNA: TGTGCTAGTGGTTTTTTTACTAGCAGGTTGAATGAGCAGTTCTTC. The rearrangement links TRBV12-5 to TRBJ2-1; D is perhaps TRBD2 (6 bases). Trimming took off 3 bases at V and 7 bases at J, with 16 bases between the two ends. The CDR3 length is 15 residues. Germline V gene lookup returns CDR1 LGHNT and CDR2 FRNRAP.

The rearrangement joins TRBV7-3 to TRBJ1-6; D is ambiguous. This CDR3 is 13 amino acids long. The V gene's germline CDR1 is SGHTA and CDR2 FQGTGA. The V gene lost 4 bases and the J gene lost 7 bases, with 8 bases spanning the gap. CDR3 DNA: TGTGCCAGCAGCTCCCAGTTAAATTCACCCCTCCACTTT. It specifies CASSSQLNSPLHF.

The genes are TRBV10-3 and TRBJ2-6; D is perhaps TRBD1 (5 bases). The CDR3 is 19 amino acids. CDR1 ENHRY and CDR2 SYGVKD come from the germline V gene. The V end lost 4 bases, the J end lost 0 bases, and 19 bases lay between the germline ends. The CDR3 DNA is TGTGCCATCAGTGGGATAGCAGGGAAATTCGCCTCTGGGGCCAACGTCCTGACTTTC. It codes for CAISGIAGKFASGANVLTF.

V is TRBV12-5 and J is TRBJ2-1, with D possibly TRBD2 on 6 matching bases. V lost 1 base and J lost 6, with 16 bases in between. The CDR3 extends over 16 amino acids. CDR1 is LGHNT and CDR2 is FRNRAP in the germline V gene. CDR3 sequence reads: CASGLAGTRGINEQFF. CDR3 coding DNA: TGTGCTAGTGGTTTGGCCGGGACTCGGGGTATCAATGAGCAGTTCTTC.

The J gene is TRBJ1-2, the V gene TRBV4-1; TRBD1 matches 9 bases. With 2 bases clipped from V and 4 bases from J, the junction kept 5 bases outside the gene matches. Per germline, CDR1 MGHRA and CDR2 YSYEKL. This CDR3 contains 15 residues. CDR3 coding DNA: TGCGCCAGCAGCCAACCGGGACAGGGTGGCTATGGCTACACCTTC. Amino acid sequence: CASSQPGQGGYGYTF.

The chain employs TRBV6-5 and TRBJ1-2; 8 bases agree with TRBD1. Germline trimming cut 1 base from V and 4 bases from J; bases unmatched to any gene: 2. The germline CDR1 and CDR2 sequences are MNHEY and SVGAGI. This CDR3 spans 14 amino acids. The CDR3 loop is CASSYFDRGYGYTF. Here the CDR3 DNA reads TGTGCCAGCAGTTACTTCGACAGGGGCTATGGCTACACCTTC.

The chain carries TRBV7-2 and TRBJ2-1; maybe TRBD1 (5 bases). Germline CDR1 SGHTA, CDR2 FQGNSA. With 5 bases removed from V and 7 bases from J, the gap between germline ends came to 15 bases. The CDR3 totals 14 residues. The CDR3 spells CASSPDIGRNEQFF. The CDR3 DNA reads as TGTGCCAGCAGCCCGGACATCGGGCGGAATGAGCAGTTCTTC.

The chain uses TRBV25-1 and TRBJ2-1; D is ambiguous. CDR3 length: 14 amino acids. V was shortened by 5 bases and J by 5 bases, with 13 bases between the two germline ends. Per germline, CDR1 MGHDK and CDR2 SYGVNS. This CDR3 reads CASSFWQNNNEQFF. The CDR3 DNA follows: TGTGCCAGCAGTTTTTGGCAGAACAACAATGAGCAGTTCTTC.

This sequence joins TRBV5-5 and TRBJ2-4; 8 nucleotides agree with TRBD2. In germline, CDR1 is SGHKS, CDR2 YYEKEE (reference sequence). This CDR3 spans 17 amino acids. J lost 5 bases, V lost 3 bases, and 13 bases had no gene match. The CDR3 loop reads CASSSRRGAGGQNIQYF. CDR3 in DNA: TGTGCCAGCAGCTCTCGAAGAGGGGCGGGGGGCCAAAACATTCAGTACTTC.

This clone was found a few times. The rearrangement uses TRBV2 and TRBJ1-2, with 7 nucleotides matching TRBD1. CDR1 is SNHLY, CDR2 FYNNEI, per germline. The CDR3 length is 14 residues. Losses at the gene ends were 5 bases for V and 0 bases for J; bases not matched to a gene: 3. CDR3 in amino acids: CASSWTGANYGYTF. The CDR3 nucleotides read TGTGCCAGCAGTTGGACAGGAGCTAACTATGGCTACACCTTC.